These 25 T cell receptor beta chains were sequenced from one sample in a study of blood T cells in healthy people across ages. Primed by a sample-barcoded 5' primer and a J-beta primer mix, a second PCR proceeded for about 6 to 11 cycles. Each CDR3 protein is one row after TCRdb ran MiXCR on the 5' RACE reads. The sample has some 880,000 distinct CDR3 sequences, roughly 34% seen once. Sequencing was performed on blood. Receptors originate from a man aged 18-30 years in good health.

About this clonotype: Being one base from a much bigger clone, this may be a read error. This chain joins TRBV7-2 and TRBJ2-1, with 12 bases identical to TRBD2. CDR3 length equals 16 residues. Germline CDR1 reads SGHTA; CDR2 reads FQGNSA. DNA for the CDR3: TGTGCCAGCAGTCTAGCGGGGGGGGACTCCTACAATAAGCAGTTCTTC. Translated, it gives CASSLAGGDSYNKQFF.

The V call is TRBV29-1, the J call TRBJ1-1; no definite D call. Germline V gene data show CDR1 as SQVTM and CDR2 as ANQGSEA. The CDR3 contains 15 residues. V lost 6 bases and J lost 1, with 18 bases in between. DNA for the CDR3: TGCAGCGTCTTCCACGGTAGCAGTTCGAACACTGAAGCTTTCTTT. Its protein is CSVFHGSSSNTEAFF.

This clonotype was seen more than once but under ten times. This chain links TRBV2 with TRBJ2-5; unclear D gene. Between the trimmed V and J ends, which lost 6 bases and 2 bases, there was a span of 7 bases. The CDR3 loop spans 12 amino acids. Germline-derived CDR1 and CDR2 are SNHLY and FYNNEI. The CDR3 here is CASRPDQETQYF. CDR3 coding DNA: TGTGCCAGCAGGCCCGATCAAGAGACCCAGTACTTC.

To note about this clonotype: A much more abundant neighbour one base away suggests this may be a read error. The chain couples TRBV27 to TRBJ2-1, with TRBD1 as a possible D gene (6 bases). TRBJ2-7 matches the DNA end more closely, so the J call is doubtful. This CDR3 spans 14 amino acids. CDR1 MNHEY and CDR2 SMNVEV come from the germline V gene (reference sequence). DNA of the CDR3: TGTGCCAGCAGTTTATCGACAGGCTACAATGAGCAGTACTTC. Translated: CASSLSTGYNEQYF.

Comments on this clonotype: A read error is possible here, since a much larger clone lies one base away. V gene TRBV6-6 combines with J gene TRBJ2-3; D may be TRBD2 (5 bases). CDR1 and CDR2 (germline): MNHNY, SVGAGI (reference sequence). The CDR3 is 14 residues long. Trimming pared 8 bases from V and 0 bases from J, leaving 12 bases between. For the CDR3, the DNA is TGTGCCAGCTGGAGAGGCGGGAGCACAGATACGCAGTATTTT. Translation gives CASWRGGSTDTQYF.

The rearrangement joins TRBV7-9 to TRBJ2-1; D possibly corresponds to TRBD2 (6 bases). CDR1 is SEHNR and CDR2 is FQNEAQ in the germline V gene (reference sequence). There are 15 residues in the CDR3. V was cut by 3 bases and J by 5 bases, with 14 bases left in between. The CDR3 loop is CASSLRDRNHNEQFF. DNA of the CDR3: TGTGCCAGCAGCTTGCGGGACCGAAACCACAATGAGCAGTTCTTC.

This clonotype showed up just a few times. This sequence joins TRBV4-2 and TRBJ2-3; D not certain. The CDR3 consists of 14 residues. V lost 5 bases, J lost 4 bases, and 13 bases lay in between. Germline V lookup: CDR1 LGHNA, CDR2 YNFKEQ. CDR3: CASSAGFGADTQYF. The CDR3 nucleotides are TGTGCCAGCAGCGCCGGATTTGGGGCAGATACGCAGTATTTT.

The table lists this clonotype with a few counts. V usage is TRBV6-6 and J usage is TRBJ2-1; 8 nucleotides align to TRBD1. V shed 0 bases, J shed 9 bases, and the junction held 7 bases outside the gene matches. Germline values: CDR1 MNHNY, CDR2 SVGAGI (reference sequence). The CDR3 is 15 amino acids. CDR3 residues: CASSYSTGAHREQFF. In DNA form, the CDR3 reads TGTGCCAGCAGTTACTCGACAGGGGCGCATCGTGAGCAGTTCTTC.

Only a few counts were recorded for this clonotype. The genes are TRBV4-2 and TRBJ2-1; 13 positions match TRBD2. The CDR3 contains 16 residues. Germline V gives CDR1 LGHNA, CDR2 YNFKEQ. The V segment lost 3 bases and the J segment 9 bases; nucleotides outside the gene matches: 8. Here the CDR3 DNA reads TGTGCCAGCAGCCAGGGGACTAGCGGGATTGAAAGTGAGCAGTTCTTC. It translates to CASSQGTSGIESEQFF.

The J gene is TRBJ2-1, the V gene TRBV20-1, with 10 bases matching TRBD2. The J call is uncertain, as TRBJ2-7 better fits the DNA end. This CDR3 has 15 residues. Germline V gives CDR1 DFQATT, CDR2 SNEGSKA (reference sequence). CDR3 loop: CSATIKAGGDNEQYF. Written as DNA, the CDR3 is TGCAGTGCCACTATAAAAGCGGGGGGGGACAATGAGCAGTACTTC.

This clonotype came up a few times. J is TRBJ1-1 and V is TRBV29-1, with 9 bases aligning to TRBD1. Germline-derived CDR1 and CDR2 are SQVTM and ANQGSEA. V shed 6 bases, J shed 5 bases, and the junction held 10 bases outside the gene matches. The CDR3 contains 14 residues. CDR3 amino acids: CSVLGQGGSTEAFF. CDR3 sequence (DNA): TGCAGCGTCCTGGGACAGGGTGGGAGTACTGAAGCTTTCTTT.

This chain connects TRBV5-1 to TRBJ2-7; D may be TRBD1 (5 bases). With the DNA end fitting TRBJ2-5 better, the J assignment may be wrong. Germline V gene sequence: CDR1 SGHRS, CDR2 YFSETQ. This CDR3 has 14 residues. CDR3 in amino acids: CASSHGAGQETQYF. The CDR3 coding sequence is TGCGCCAGCTCACATGGGGCAGGGCAAGAGACCCAGTACTTC.

In this sample, this clonotype turned up a few times. CDR3 amino acids: CASSQDHRGRGYTF. CDR3 bases: TGTGCCAGCAGCCAAGATCACAGGGGGCGTGGCTACACCTTC. The chain employs TRBV3-1 and TRBJ1-2, with 9 bases that match TRBD1. Germline trimming cut 0 bases from V and 7 bases from J; bases unmatched to any gene: 3. CDR3 length: 14 amino acids. Germline V CDR1 and CDR2: LGHDT, YNNKEL (reference sequence).

This clonotype was detected a few times. The chain recombines TRBV5-1 with TRBJ1-1, with D maybe TRBD1 (6 bases). Trimming took off 2 bases at V and 8 bases at J, with 13 bases between the two ends. Germline CDR1 is SGHRS and CDR2 is YFSETQ. The CDR3 loop spans 13 amino acids. The DNA of the CDR3 is TGCGCCAGCAGCTTCAACAGGGATCAGGAAGCTTTCTTT. It specifies CASSFNRDQEAFF.

Notes on this clonotype: A single base separates this from a much larger clone, so it may be a read error. J is TRBJ2-1 and V is TRBV5-5; D is possibly TRBD2 (6 bases). V lost 0 bases and J 7 bases, leaving 20 bases between the germline ends. CDR3 length: 17 residues. Germline CDR1 SGHKS, CDR2 YYEKEE (reference sequence). The CDR3, as DNA: TGTGCCAGCAGCTTGGAAGGAGGACGAGCGGGTCAGAATGAGCAGTTCTTC. Protein sequence: CASSLEGGRAGQNEQFF. Supplemented by reference TRBV5-5 and TRBJ2-1, the full variable domain reads DAGVTQSPTHLIKTRGQQVTLRCSPISGHKSVSWYQQVLGQGPQFIFQYYEKEERGRGNFPDRFSARQFPNYSSELNVNALLLGDSALYLCASSLEGGRAGQNEQFFGPGTRLTVL.

Note on this clonotype: Mismatch with germline at one junction end may stem from a read error. The chain employs TRBV27 and TRBJ2-1; no clear D gene. The CDR3 has 16 amino acids. Germline CDR1 and CDR2: MNHEY and SMNVEV (reference sequence). CDR3 amino acids: CASSQFWADAMNGQFF. The CDR3 coding sequence is TGTGCCAGCAGCCAATTTTGGGCAGATGCGATGAATGGGCAGTTCTTC.

This chain connects TRBV7-3 to TRBJ2-7; 8 bases align to TRBD1. CDR1 SGHTA and CDR2 FQGTGA come from the germline V gene. The V segment lost 1 base and the J segment 5 bases; nucleotides outside the gene matches: 7. This CDR3 has 15 amino acids. CDR3 amino acids: CASSLNAQGDNEQYF. Written as DNA, the CDR3 is TGTGCCAGCAGCTTAAACGCACAGGGGGACAACGAGCAGTACTTC. Full variable domain (rest looked up from reference TRBV7-3 and TRBJ2-7): GAGVSQTPSNKVTEKGKYVELRCDPISGHTALYWYRQSLGQGPEFLIYFQGTGAADDSGLPNDRFFAVRPEGSVSTLKIQRTERGDSAVYLCASSLNAQGDNEQYFGPGTRLTVT.

J is TRBJ2-1 and V is TRBV6-6, with TRBD1 identical over 7 bases. Trimming removed 8 bases from V and 3 bases from J; junction bases left unmatched: 10. The germline V gene has CDR1 MNHNY and CDR2 SVGAGI (reference sequence). The CDR3 runs to 15 residues. As DNA, the CDR3 is TGTGCCAGCGGGATGGGACAGACCCACTACAATGAGCAGTTCTTC. Its protein is CASGMGQTHYNEQFF.

V is TRBV4-1 and J is TRBJ1-1; a possible D gene is TRBD1 (5 bases). V lost 1 base and J lost 6, with 9 bases in between. The CDR3 sequence is 13 residues long. Germline CDR1 is MGHRA and CDR2 is YSYEKL. This chain's CDR3 is CASSQGGGAEAFF. CDR3 nucleotides: TGCGCCAGCAGCCAAGGGGGGGGGGCTGAAGCTTTCTTT.

This clonotype was counted at least ten times. The chain employs TRBV6-5 and TRBJ2-1; D is perhaps TRBD2 (7 bases). From germline, CDR1 is MNHEY and CDR2 SVGAGI. Trimming took 5 bases from V and 2 from J, leaving 13 bases between them. The CDR3 is 15 amino acids. This chain's CDR3 is CASSRPGGPYNEQFF. CDR3 sequence (DNA): TGTGCCAGCAGTCGACCCGGGGGGCCCTACAATGAGCAGTTCTTC.

V and J are TRBV4-3 and TRBJ1-4; D is unresolved. V lost 0 bases to trimming and J lost 7 bases, with 15 bases between them. Germline values: CDR1 LGHNA, CDR2 YSLEER. The CDR3 runs to 16 residues. In DNA form, the CDR3 reads TGCGCCAGCAGCCAAGAGCCAGTCAAGTTGTTTGAAAAACTGTTTTTT. It translates to CASSQEPVKLFEKLFF.

CDR3 DNA: TGCAGTGCACCGGGACTGAAATACAATGAGCAGTTCTTC. Its translation: CSAPGLKYNEQFF. The J gene is TRBJ2-1, the V gene TRBV20-1; the D gene is possibly TRBD2 (6 bases). The CDR3 length is 13 residues. V was trimmed by 6 bases and J by 4 bases, leaving 13 bases between them. Germline V gene lookup returns CDR1 DFQATT and CDR2 SNEGSKA (reference sequence).

The sample holds a few counts of this clonotype. CDR3 protein: CASSVKSRLAGGRDEQFF. The CDR3 bases are TGTGCCAGCAGCGTCAAGTCCCGACTAGCGGGGGGTAGGGATGAGCAGTTCTTC. J is TRBJ2-1 and V is TRBV9; 13 bases line up with TRBD2. The CDR3 is 18 residues long. Germline loops: CDR1 SGDLS, CDR2 YYNGEE. With V trimmed by 2 bases and J by 8 bases, 13 bases remained unmatched.

This clonotype was counted between two and nine times. The V gene is TRBV27, the J gene TRBJ2-7, with 9 bases aligning to TRBD1. The CDR3 spans 15 residues. Germline V gene lookup returns CDR1 MNHEY and CDR2 SMNVEV (reference sequence). V gave up 7 bases and J gave up 1 base; unmatched junction bases: 8. DNA for the CDR3: TGTGCCAGCACAAGCCGGGACAGGGTTTCCTACGAGCAGTACTTC. The encoded protein is CASTSRDRVSYEQYF.

This clonotype has only a few counts. The V and J genes are TRBV20-1 and TRBJ1-2, with TRBD1 as a possible D gene (6 bases). Trimming removed 0 bases at V and 0 bases at J, with 11 bases between. CDR3 size: 15 residues. Germline loops: CDR1 DFQATT, CDR2 SNEGSKA (reference sequence). CDR3 sequence: CSARETGFTNYGYTF. The CDR3 DNA reads TGCAGTGCTAGAGAAACAGGGTTTACTAACTATGGCTACACCTTC.